This TCR beta chain comes out of a study of vaccination and CD4 T cells after COVID-19. Study context: Post-vaccination samples were procured at a median of around 78 days following dose two (range 14 to 241).

Cultured CD4+ T cells had their DNA profiled by the Oncomine TCR Beta short-read assay. The source of extracted genomic DNA was cultured CD4+ T cells. TCRdb redid the calling of the PCR reads with MiXCR, one entry per CDR3 protein. The top ten hold 4.6% of the sample, which has tens of thousands of distinct CDR3 sequences, under 55% seen once. Trimming took 0 bases from V and 12 from J, leaving 17 bases between them. Germline V gives CDR1 SGHVS, CDR2 FQNEAQ. This CDR3 is built from 14 residues. Treatment denoted: roughly 10-day PBMC culture with coronavirus spike peptide pools or control peptides (ViraFEST assay). For ViraFEST, peptide pools expanded antigen-specific T cells, after which the TCRs were sequenced. Points on this clonotype: What it recognizes is unknown.

The rearrangement links TRBV7-8 to TRBJ1-2; D gene unclear. Sequencing was done on a sample of CD4+ T cells from blood, cultured in vitro. This clonotype was obtained from a human donor who had recovered from COVID-19. CDR3 in DNA: TGTGCCAGCAGCTTAGCGAGGAAACGTGTGGCGGACACCTTC. As protein: CASSLARKRVADTF.